This note documents a single TCR beta chain sequence. This CDR3 region has 16 residues. The V gene's germline CDR1 is SGHVS and CDR2 FNYEAQ. V gave up 0 bases and J gave up 1 base, with 12 bases separating them. Repertoires were generated with immunoSEQ multiplex PCR, while TCRdb's copy carries only in-frame clones and drops some. Among some 150,000 clones listed, 94% were seen once. The sample is drawn from a study of T cell responses to AZD1222 COVID-19 vaccine. The genes are TRBV7-6 and TRBJ1-1; weak D call: TRBD1 (5 bases). This material consisted of peripheral blood, taken on day 0 of AZD1222 vaccination. The sequence was collected from an adult in good health. The DNA for the CDR3 is TGTGCCAGCAGCTTAGCGGAAGGTGGGGCGAACACTGAAGCTTTCTTT. This gives the protein CASSLAEGGANTEAFF.